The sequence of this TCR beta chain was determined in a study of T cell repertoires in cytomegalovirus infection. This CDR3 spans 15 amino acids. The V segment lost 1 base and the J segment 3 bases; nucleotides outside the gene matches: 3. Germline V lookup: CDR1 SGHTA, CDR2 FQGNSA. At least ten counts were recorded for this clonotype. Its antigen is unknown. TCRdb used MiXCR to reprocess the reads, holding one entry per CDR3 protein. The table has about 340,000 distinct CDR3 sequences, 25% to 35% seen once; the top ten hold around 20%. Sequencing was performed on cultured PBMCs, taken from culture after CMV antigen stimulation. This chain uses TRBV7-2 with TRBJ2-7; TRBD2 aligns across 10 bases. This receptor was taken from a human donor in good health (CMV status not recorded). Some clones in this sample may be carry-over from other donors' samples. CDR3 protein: CASSLEAGGVYEQYF. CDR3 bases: TGTGCCAGCAGCTTAGAAGCGGGGGGGGTCTACGAGCAGTACTTC.